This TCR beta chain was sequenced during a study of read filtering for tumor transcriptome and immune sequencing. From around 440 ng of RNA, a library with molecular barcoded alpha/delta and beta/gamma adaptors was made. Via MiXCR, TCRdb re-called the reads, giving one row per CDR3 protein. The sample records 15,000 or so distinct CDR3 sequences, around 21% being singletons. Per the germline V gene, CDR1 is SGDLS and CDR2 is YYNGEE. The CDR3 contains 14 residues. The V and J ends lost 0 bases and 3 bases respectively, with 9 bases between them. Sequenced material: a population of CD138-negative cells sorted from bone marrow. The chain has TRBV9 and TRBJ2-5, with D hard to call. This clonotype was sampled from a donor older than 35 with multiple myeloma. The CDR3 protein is CASSVGTAKETQYF. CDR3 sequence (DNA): TGTGCCAGCAGCGTAGGAACAGCCAAAGAGACCCAGTACTTC.